A selection of T cell receptor beta chains follows, all from one sample in a study of early T cells in non-severe SARS-CoV-2 infection. From the 5' RACE reads, TCRdb called clonotypes with MiXCR, one entry per CDR3 protein. The table includes over 25,000 distinct CDR3 sequences, approximately 5% detected once. Sequencing input: whole blood. Receptors were obtained from an adult who was a healthcare worker with PCR-confirmed SARS-CoV-2 infection or an uninfected control (not recorded which). Each CDR3 is given without its conserved first and last residue.

v_gene	j_gene	CDR3aa
TRBV7-6	TRBJ2-2	ASSRGQGVGTGELF
TRBV18	TRBJ2-7	ASSQGPGGEQY
TRBV18	TRBJ2-3	ASSPNGGGDTQY
TRBV7-9	TRBJ2-7	ASSLAGTGRGEQY
TRBV4-1	TRBJ2-2	ASSRDGTRAPGELF
TRBV11-2	TRBJ2-3	ASSLEGGRGPGNTQY
TRBV4-3	TRBJ1-3	ASSQQQLSGNTIY
TRBV20-1	TRBJ1-5	SARDGGRNQPQH
TRBV7-9	TRBJ2-4	ASSLTGTGINIQY
TRBV5-4	TRBJ2-5	ASSLGGGVETQY
TRBV10-3	TRBJ1-1	AISEEVGTEAF
TRBV10-3	TRBJ2-7	AISGYTKSSYEQY
TRBV11-3	TRBJ2-3	ASSLMRGDTQY
TRBV4-1	TRBJ2-7	ASSQVGQGSYEQY
TRBV12-3/TRBV12-4	TRBJ2-5	ASWAGGLETQY
TRBV20-1	TRBJ2-2	SARDGTSGDTGELF
TRBV2	TRBJ1-2	ASRGSGTGTYGYT
TRBV6-5	TRBJ1-5	ASSRGGPKQSNQPQH
TRBV4-1	TRBJ2-7	ASSQDPGESYEQY
TRBV29-1	TRBJ1-3	SVDAGNTIY
TRBV10-3	TRBJ2-1	AISEVAGEVNEQF
TRBV2	TRBJ2-1	ASSRGSIDEQF
TRBV7-2	TRBJ2-2	ASSLKATRELF
TRBV5-6	TRBJ2-5	ASSSIGSQTQY
TRBV5-4	TRBJ1-4	ASSLYGAWGNEKLF
TRBV15	TRBJ2-1	ATSREQGSPGEQF
TRBV5-1	TRBJ2-1	ASLPDAGIGEQF
TRBV20-1	TRBJ2-7	SARDPGQGYEQY
TRBV4-1	TRBJ1-1	ASSQRGTPDTTEAF
TRBV2	TRBJ2-7	ASRATDSYEQY
TRBV5-1	TRBJ2-3	ASRTGPTDTQY
TRBV10-2	TRBJ2-2	ASTKGSANTGELF
TRBV12-3/TRBV12-4	TRBJ2-2	ASGYPGSGELF
TRBV20-1	TRBJ2-2	SASPTGELF
TRBV29-1	TRBJ2-7	SVAVGVSSYEQY
TRBV10-3	TRBJ2-5	AISDEWAREETQY
TRBV3-1	TRBJ1-4	ASSPRPGTTNEKLF
TRBV7-2	TRBJ2-7	ASSLDGRGREQY
TRBV11-2	TRBJ2-1	ASSLATGGAMF
TRBV18	TRBJ2-1	ASSPRAGANLYNEQF
TRBV4-2	TRBJ2-2	ASSQDPSGGTGELF
TRBV6-6	TRBJ1-1	ASRDTGTGPRDTEAF
TRBV5-4	TRBJ2-1	ASRPFTSHYNEQF
TRBV10-3	TRBJ2-1	AIRRTSGALDEQF
TRBV25-1	TRBJ2-3	ASAGSADTDTQY
TRBV20-1	TRBJ2-3	SAYSGGEGTDTQY
TRBV6-4	TRBJ2-1	ASSQDPTGVGEQF
TRBV9	TRBJ2-7	ASSVDQGEQY